The 17 T cell receptor beta chains reported below all come from one sample, sequenced in a study of vaccination effects on CD4 cells after COVID-19. Repertoires were generated with immunoSEQ multiplex PCR, while TCRdb's copy carries only in-frame clones and drops some. The sample shows more than 12,000 clones, approximately 68% of them seen only once. Viral peptide pools were used in the ViraFEST assay to expand antigen-specific CD4+ T cells, and sequencing came afterward. The culture ran for 10 days before CD4+ T cells were isolated. The cohort was immunized with two doses of either the BNT162b2 or mRNA-1273 vaccine. No antigen has been identified for these receptors. Sequences were derived from CD4+ T cells from PBMCs cultured with HCoV-NL63 spike peptides, sampled after COVID-19 vaccination. The receptors come from a human donor who received a COVID-19 vaccine.

This clone was found a few times. The rearrangement joins TRBV7-9 to TRBJ1-1; possibly TRBD1 for D (6 bases). The CDR3 totals 19 residues. Germline V gene lookup returns CDR1 SEHNR and CDR2 FQNEAQ (reference sequence). V was shortened by 5 bases and J by 9 bases, with 34 bases between the two germline ends. CDR3 residues: CASSLRTGGGLGRGPKAFF. CDR3 in DNA: TGTGCCAGCAGCCTACGTACGGGGGGCGGCCTCGGCCGGGGACCCAAAGCTTTCTTT.

The chain has TRBV30 and TRBJ1-2; D is possibly TRBD1 (6 bases). Trimming took 3 bases from V and 3 from J, leaving 14 bases between them. Germline V lookup: CDR1 GTSNPN, CDR2 SVGIG (reference sequence). The CDR3 covers 14 residues. The CDR3, as DNA: TGTGCCTGGAGGGGATTGGACAGAGACTATGGCTACACCTTC. Translation: CAWRGLDRDYGYTF.

The CDR3, as DNA: TGTGCCAGCAGTCTGCTGCTAGATAGCGGCCTCACAGATACGCAGTATTTT. It codes for CASSLLLDSGLTDTQYF. The chain couples TRBV28 to TRBJ2-3; tentative D call: TRBD2 (6 bases). V was pared by 5 bases and J by 2 bases, with 20 bases between. Germline CDR1 reads MDHEN; CDR2 reads SYDVKM. This CDR3 contains 17 residues. Looking up the rest from reference TRBV28 and TRBJ2-3 gives the full variable domain: DVKVTQSSRYLVKRTGEKVFLECVQDMDHENMFWYRQDPGLGLRLIYFSYDVKMKEKGDIPEGYSVSREKKERFSLILESASTNQTSMYLCASSLLLDSGLTDTQYFGPGTRLTVL.

The rearrangement links TRBV4-2 to TRBJ2-3, with D unclear. Germline loops: CDR1 LGHNA, CDR2 YNFKEQ. V dropped 0 bases and J dropped 6 bases, with 7 bases sitting between them. This CDR3 is built from 13 residues. The CDR3 reads CASSQEGRDTQYF. The DNA for the CDR3 is TGTGCCAGCAGCCAAGAGGGCAGGGATACGCAGTATTTT.

V gene TRBV6-5 combines with J gene TRBJ2-7; the match to TRBD1 covers 9 bases. Germline V lookup: CDR1 MNHEY, CDR2 SVGAGI. This CDR3 spans 13 amino acids. The junction had 8 bases not matched to a gene; V was cut back by 7 bases and J by 7 bases. CDR3 coding DNA: TGTGCCAGCATACAACAGGGGGCGTGGGAGCAGTACTTC. It codes for CASIQQGAWEQYF.

This chain connects TRBV5-1 to TRBJ1-4; the D is unclear. Germline V lookup: CDR1 SGHRS, CDR2 YFSETQ. This CDR3 is built from 16 residues. Trimming took off 0 bases at V and 4 bases at J, with 13 bases between the two ends. The CDR3 nucleotides read TGCGCCAGCAGCTTGGGGGCCTTAGAGGGTAATGAAAAACTGTTTTTT. Translation: CASSLGALEGNEKLFF.

The J gene is TRBJ1-2, the V gene TRBV19; TRBD1 is a possible D gene (5 bases). V was clipped by 4 bases and J by 5 bases, with 14 bases between them. Germline CDR1 is LNHDA and CDR2 is SQIVND (reference sequence). The CDR3 loop spans 14 amino acids. CDR3 nucleotide sequence: TGTGCCAGTAGTAGGGAGCTAAGGGGATATGGCTACACCTTC. This codes for CASSRELRGYGYTF.

The chain's CDR3 is CASHDGWNTEAFF. In DNA form, the CDR3 reads TGTGCCAGCCACGACGGCTGGAACACTGAAGCTTTCTTT. The V call is TRBV12-3 or TRBV12-4, the J call TRBJ1-1; no firm D call. The CDR3 runs to 13 residues. The V and J ends lost 8 bases and 1 base respectively, with 11 bases between them.

The chain is built from TRBV18 and TRBJ2-2; 8 nucleotides agree with TRBD1. The CDR3 has 16 amino acids. The trim removed 3 bases at V and 1 base at J, leaving 4 bases unmatched. Germline assignment: CDR1 KGHSH and CDR2 LQKENI. DNA for the CDR3: TGTGCCAGCTCACCCCCAGGGGGCCTGAACACCGGGGAGCTGTTTTTT. This encodes CASSPPGGLNTGELFF.

This clone was detected once. The rearrangement uses TRBV9 and TRBJ2-2, with D possibly called TRBD1 or TRBD2 (5 bases each). The CDR3 sequence is 15 residues long. V was pared by 0 bases and J by 3 bases, with 9 bases between. Germline CDR1 is SGDLS and CDR2 is YYNGEE. The CDR3 coding sequence is TGTGCCAGCAGCGTAGGAGGGGACGACACCGGGGAGCTGTTTTTT. This translates into CASSVGGDDTGELFF.

The CDR3 bases are TGTGCCAGCAGCTTAGTACAGGGTTTGGGCACTGAAGCTTTCTTT. Translating gives CASSLVQGLGTEAFF. The chain joins TRBV7-2 to TRBJ1-1, with a weak D call TRBD1 (6 bases). V was cut by 1 base and J by 4 bases, with 13 bases left in between. Germline V CDR1 and CDR2: SGHTA, FQGNSA. CDR3 length: 15 amino acids. The full variable domain, rest sourced from reference TRBV7-2 and TRBJ1-1, is GAGVSQSPSNKVTEKGKDVELRCDPISGHTALYWYRQSLGQGLEFLIYFQGNSAPDKSGLPSDRFSAERTGGSVSTLTIQRTQQEDSAVYLCASSLVQGLGTEAFFGQGTRLTVV.

The count of this clone is one. This sequence joins TRBV19 and TRBJ1-5; D perhaps matches TRBD1 (5 bases). The V gene's germline CDR1 is LNHDA and CDR2 SQIVND (reference sequence). The ends were cut back, 5 bases at V and 4 bases at J, with 12 bases in the middle. The CDR3 contains 14 residues. CDR3 DNA sequence: TGTGCCAGTAGTGACGGACAAGTAAATCAGCCCCAGCATTTT. Its translation: CASSDGQVNQPQHF.

V is TRBV4-1 and J is TRBJ2-2, with D perhaps being TRBD1 or TRBD2 (5 bases each). The V end was cut by 10 bases, the J end by 0 bases, with 15 bases between. This CDR3 region has 15 residues. CDR1 and CDR2 (germline): MGHRA, YSYEKL. Written as DNA, the CDR3 is TGCGCCACCAACCCTGGGACCGCGAACACCGGGGAGCTGTTTTTT. Protein: CATNPGTANTGELFF.

Only a few counts were recorded for this clone. The chain carries TRBV5-5 and TRBJ1-6; D might be TRBD1 (5 bases). Germline CDR1 is SGHKS and CDR2 is YYEKEE (reference sequence). This CDR3 contains 14 residues. V lost 4 bases and J lost 8, with 13 bases in between. CDR3 amino acids: CASSKGRKDSPLHF. The CDR3 bases are TGTGCCAGCAGCAAGGGACGGAAGGATTCACCCCTCCACTTT.

The chain is built from TRBV9 and TRBJ1-2, with D maybe TRBD1 (5 bases). The CDR3 runs to 13 residues. The germline V and J ends were trimmed by 4 bases and 8 bases, with 15 bases remaining between them. CDR1 and CDR2 from the germline V gene are SGDLS and YYNGEE. The CDR3 reads CASSPEGSRGYTF. In nucleotides, the CDR3 is TGTGCCAGCAGCCCCGAGGGGAGTCGCGGCTACACCTTC.

The chain employs TRBV5-1 and TRBJ2-5, with TRBD1 matching 7 bases. The trim removed 5 bases at V and 4 bases at J, leaving 8 bases unmatched. The CDR3 sequence is 14 residues long. The germline gives CDR1 SGHRS, CDR2 YFSETQ. CDR3 protein: CASSSGTAIETQYF. DNA for the CDR3: TGCGCCAGCAGTTCCGGGACAGCCATAGAGACCCAGTACTTC.

The chain uses TRBV2 and TRBJ1-1; 10 bases agree with TRBD1. This CDR3 has 15 amino acids. The germline gives CDR1 SNHLY, CDR2 FYNNEI. Trimming took 6 bases from V and 2 from J; bases not matched to a gene: 6. CDR3 in DNA: TGTGCCAGCAGAGGGGACAGGGGTGGAAACACTGAAGCTTTCTTT. Protein: CASRGDRGGNTEAFF.